This TCR beta chain stems from a study of CD8 T cells in ankylosing spondylitis. TCRdb re-called the 5' RACE reads with MiXCR, one entry per CDR3 protein. The data show more than 150,000 distinct CDR3 sequences, 18% seen once. There are a few counts of this clonotype. The target antigen is unknown. Overall study findings and caveats: Disease-linked clones, CD8+, were relatively rare in peripheral blood. Ankylosing spondylitis blood seemed to carry a telltale TCR beta motif made of roughly eight highly homologous variants. Clones linked to disease were reported to show significant enrichment in matched ankylosing spondylitis synovial fluid.

This CDR3 has 15 residues. CDR1 and CDR2 (germline): SGHVS, FQNEAQ. V was shortened by 4 bases and J by 5 bases, with 17 bases between the two germline ends. The clonotype originates from a male donor aged 10 to 35 with ankylosing spondylitis or in good health (not recorded which). The specimen was blood, either unsorted or a sorted T cell fraction (not recorded which). This chain uses TRBV7-8 with TRBJ2-5; TRBD2 might be the D (7 bases). The CDR3 loop is CASSSRRGGGETQYF. The CDR3 region has the DNA TGTGCCAGCAGCTCTCGGAGAGGGGGGGGGGAGACCCAGTACTTC.